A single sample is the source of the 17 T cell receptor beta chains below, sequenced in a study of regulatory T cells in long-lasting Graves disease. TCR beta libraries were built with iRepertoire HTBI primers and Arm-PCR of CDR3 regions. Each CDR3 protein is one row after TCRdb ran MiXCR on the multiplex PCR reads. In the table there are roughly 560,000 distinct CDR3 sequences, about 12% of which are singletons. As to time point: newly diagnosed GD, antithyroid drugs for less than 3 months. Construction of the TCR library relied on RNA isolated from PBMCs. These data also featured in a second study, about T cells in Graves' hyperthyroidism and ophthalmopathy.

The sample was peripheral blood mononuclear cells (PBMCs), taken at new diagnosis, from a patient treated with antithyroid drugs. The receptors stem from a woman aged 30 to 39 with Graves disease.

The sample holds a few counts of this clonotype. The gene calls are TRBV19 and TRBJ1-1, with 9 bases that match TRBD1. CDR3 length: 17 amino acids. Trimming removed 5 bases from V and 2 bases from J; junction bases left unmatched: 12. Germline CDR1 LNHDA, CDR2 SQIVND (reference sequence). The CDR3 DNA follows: TGTGCCAGTAGTCCAGGGACAGGGAACTCCTACAACACTGAAGCTTTCTTT. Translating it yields CASSPGTGNSYNTEAFF.

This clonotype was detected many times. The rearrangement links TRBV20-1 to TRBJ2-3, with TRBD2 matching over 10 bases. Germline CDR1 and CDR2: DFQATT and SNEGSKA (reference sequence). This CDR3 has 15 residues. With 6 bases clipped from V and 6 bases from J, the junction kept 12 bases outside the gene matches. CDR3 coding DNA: TGCAGTGCCGGGGAGCTAGCGGGAGAAGGCGATACGCAGTATTTT. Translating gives CSAGELAGEGDTQYF.

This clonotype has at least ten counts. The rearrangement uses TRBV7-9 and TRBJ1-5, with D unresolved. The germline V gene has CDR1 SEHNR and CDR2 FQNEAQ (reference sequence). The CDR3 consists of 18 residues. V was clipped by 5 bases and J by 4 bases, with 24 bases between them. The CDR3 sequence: CASSPRSIGGLGNQPQHF. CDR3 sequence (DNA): TGTGCCAGCAGCCCTCGATCGATCGGCGGCCTGGGAAATCAGCCCCAGCATTTT.

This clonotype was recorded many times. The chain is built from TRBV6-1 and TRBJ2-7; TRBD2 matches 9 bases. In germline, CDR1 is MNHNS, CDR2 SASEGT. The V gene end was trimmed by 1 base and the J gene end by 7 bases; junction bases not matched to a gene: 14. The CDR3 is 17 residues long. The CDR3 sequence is CASSEEMGLAGLREQYF. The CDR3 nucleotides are TGTGCCAGCAGTGAAGAAATGGGGCTAGCGGGATTAAGGGAGCAGTACTTC.

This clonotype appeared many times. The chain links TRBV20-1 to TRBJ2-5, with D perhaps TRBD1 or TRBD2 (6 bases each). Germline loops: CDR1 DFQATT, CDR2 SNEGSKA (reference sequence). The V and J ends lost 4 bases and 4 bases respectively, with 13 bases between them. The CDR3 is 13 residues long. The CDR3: CSANIQGGETQYF. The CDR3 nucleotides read TGCAGTGCTAACATACAGGGAGGAGAGACCCAGTACTTC.

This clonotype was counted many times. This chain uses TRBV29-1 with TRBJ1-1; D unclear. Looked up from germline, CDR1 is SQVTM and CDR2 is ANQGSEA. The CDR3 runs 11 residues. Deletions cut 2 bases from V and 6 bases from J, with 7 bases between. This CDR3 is CSVESRAEAFF. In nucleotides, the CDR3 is TGCAGCGTTGAATCTAGGGCTGAAGCTTTCTTT.

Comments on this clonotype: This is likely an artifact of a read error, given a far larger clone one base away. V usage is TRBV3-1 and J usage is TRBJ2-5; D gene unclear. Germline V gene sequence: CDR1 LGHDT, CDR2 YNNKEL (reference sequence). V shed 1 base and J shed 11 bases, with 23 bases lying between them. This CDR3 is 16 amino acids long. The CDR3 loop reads CASSQAQRRPYNEQYF. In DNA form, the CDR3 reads TGTGCCAGCAGCCAAGCCCAGCGTCGGCCCTACAATGAGCAGTACTTC.

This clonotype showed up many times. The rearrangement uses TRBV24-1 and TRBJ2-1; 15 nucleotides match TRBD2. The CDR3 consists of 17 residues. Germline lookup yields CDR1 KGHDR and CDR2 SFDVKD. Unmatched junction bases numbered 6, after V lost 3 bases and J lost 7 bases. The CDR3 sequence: CATSDRTSGRARNEQFF. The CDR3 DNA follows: TGTGCCACCAGTGATAGGACTAGCGGGAGGGCCCGGAATGAGCAGTTCTTC.

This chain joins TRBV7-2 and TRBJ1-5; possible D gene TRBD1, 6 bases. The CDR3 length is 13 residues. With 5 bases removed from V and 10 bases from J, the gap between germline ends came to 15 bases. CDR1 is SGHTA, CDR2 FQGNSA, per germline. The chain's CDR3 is CASSPNGGPPQHF. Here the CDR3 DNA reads TGTGCCAGCAGCCCCAACGGGGGCCCACCCCAGCATTTT.

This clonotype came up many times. CDR3 loop: CATSASGRGFYNEQFF. CDR3 in DNA: TGTGCCACCAGCGCAAGCGGGCGAGGGTTCTACAATGAGCAGTTCTTC. The J gene is TRBJ2-1, the V gene TRBV15; possibly TRBD2 for D (6 bases). This CDR3 spans 16 amino acids. Germline CDR1 and CDR2: LNHNV and YYDKDF (reference sequence). Trimming stripped 5 bases from V and 3 bases from J, with 17 bases between.

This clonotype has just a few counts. CDR3 loop: CASSRTPSAVREQYF. In DNA form, the CDR3 reads TGCGCCAGCAGCCGGACGCCGTCGGCAGTTAGGGAGCAGTACTTC. This chain links TRBV4-1 with TRBJ2-7; D gene uncertain. Trimming took 4 bases from V and 7 from J, leaving 20 bases between them. CDR1 and CDR2 (germline): MGHRA, YSYEKL. The CDR3 extends over 15 amino acids.

The CDR3 DNA reads as TGTGCCAGCAGCAGGGGCGGGAGCTTGAATGAGCAGTTCTTC. Translation gives CASSRGGSLNEQFF. The chain combines TRBV12-3 or TRBV12-4 with TRBJ2-1; D possibly corresponds to TRBD2 (7 bases). The CDR3 spans 14 residues. With 6 bases removed from V and 7 bases from J, the gap between germline ends came to 16 bases.

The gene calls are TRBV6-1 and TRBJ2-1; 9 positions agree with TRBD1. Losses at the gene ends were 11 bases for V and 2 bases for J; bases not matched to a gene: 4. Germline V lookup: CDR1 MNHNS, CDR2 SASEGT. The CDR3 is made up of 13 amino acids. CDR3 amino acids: CACGTGTYNEQFF. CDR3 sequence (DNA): TGTGCCTGCGGGACAGGGACCTACAATGAGCAGTTCTTC.

The CDR3 nucleotides read TGTGCCAGCTCTCGAGGGGGAGACGGCTACACCTTC. It codes for CASSRGGDGYTF. The rearrangement links TRBV9 to TRBJ1-2, with D possibly being TRBD1 (6 bases). This CDR3 is built from 12 residues. The germline gives CDR1 SGDLS, CDR2 YYNGEE. The V end lost 7 bases, the J end lost 8 bases, and 15 bases lay between the germline ends.

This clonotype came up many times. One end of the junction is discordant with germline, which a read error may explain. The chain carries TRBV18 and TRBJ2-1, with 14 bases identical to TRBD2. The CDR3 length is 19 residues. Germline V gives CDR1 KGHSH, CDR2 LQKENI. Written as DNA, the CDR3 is TGTGCCAGCTCACCAGGACTAGCGGGAGGCCGGTCCTCCTACAATGAACAGTTCTTC. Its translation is CASSPGLAGGRSSYNEQFF.

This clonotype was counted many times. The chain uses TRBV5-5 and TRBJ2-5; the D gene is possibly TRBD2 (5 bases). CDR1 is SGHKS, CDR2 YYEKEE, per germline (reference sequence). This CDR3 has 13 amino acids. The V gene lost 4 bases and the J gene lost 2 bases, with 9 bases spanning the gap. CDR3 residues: CASSTWTQETQYF. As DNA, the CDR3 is TGTGCCAGCAGCACATGGACTCAAGAGACCCAGTACTTC.

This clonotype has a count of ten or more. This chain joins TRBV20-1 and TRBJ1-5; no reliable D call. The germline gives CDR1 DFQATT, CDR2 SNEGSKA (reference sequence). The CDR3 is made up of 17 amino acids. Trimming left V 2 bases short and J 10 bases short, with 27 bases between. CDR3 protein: CSARSPRAGRLSNPQHF. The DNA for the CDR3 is TGCAGTGCTAGATCCCCTAGAGCTGGGCGGCTAAGTAATCCCCAGCATTTT.